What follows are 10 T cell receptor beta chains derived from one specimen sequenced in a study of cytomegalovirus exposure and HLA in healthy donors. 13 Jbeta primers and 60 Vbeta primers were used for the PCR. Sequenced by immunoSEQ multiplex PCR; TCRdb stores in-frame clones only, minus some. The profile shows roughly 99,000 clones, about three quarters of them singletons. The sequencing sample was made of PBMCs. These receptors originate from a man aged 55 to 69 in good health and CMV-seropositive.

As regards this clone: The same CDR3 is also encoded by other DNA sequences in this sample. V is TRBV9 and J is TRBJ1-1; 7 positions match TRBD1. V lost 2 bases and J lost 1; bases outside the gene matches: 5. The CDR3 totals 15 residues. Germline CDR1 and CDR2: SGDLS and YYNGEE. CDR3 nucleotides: TGTGCCAGCAGCGTGTTTGACAGGGCGAACACTGAAGCTTTCTTT. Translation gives CASSVFDRANTEAFF.

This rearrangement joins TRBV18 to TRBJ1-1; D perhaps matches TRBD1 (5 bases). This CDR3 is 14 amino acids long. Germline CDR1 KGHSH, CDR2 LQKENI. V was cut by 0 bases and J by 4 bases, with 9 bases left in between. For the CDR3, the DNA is TGTGCCAGCTCACCACCTGGGGCAGCCACTGAAGCTTTCTTT. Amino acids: CASSPPGAATEAFF.

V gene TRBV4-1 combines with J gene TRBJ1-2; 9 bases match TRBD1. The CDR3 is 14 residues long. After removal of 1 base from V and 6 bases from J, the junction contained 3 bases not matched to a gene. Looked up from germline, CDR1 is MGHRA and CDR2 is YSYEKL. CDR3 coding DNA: TGCGCCAGCAGCCAAGTCACAGGGGGCGATGGCTACACCTTC. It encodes CASSQVTGGDGYTF.

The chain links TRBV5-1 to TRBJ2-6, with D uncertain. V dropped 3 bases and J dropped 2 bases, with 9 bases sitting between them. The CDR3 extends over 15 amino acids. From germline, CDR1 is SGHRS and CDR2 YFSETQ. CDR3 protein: CASSSWAAGANVLTF. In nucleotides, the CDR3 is TGCGCCAGCAGCTCCTGGGCTGCTGGGGCCAACGTCCTGACTTTC.

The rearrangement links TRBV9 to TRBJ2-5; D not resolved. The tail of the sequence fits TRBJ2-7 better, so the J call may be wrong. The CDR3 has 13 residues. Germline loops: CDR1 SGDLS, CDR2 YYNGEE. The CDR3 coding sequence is TGTGCCAGCAGCGTAGGAATTGAGGCCGAGCAGTACTTC. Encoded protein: CASSVGIEAEQYF.

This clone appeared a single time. The CDR3 nucleotides read TGTGCCAGCAGGCTCGGGGGGAGTGGCTACGAGCAGTACTTC. Amino acid sequence: CASRLGGSGYEQYF. The V call is TRBV27, the J call TRBJ2-7, with 7 bases lining up with TRBD2. Unmatched junction bases numbered 8, after V lost 6 bases and J lost 3 bases. This CDR3 contains 14 residues. In germline, CDR1 is MNHEY, CDR2 SMNVEV (reference sequence).

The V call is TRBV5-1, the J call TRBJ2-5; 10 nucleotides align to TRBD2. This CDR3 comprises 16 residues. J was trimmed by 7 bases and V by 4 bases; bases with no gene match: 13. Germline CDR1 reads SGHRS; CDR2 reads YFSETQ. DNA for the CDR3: TGCGCCAGCAGCCCTACCCTAGCGGGGGTTTCTGGGACCCAGTACTTC. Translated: CASSPTLAGVSGTQYF.

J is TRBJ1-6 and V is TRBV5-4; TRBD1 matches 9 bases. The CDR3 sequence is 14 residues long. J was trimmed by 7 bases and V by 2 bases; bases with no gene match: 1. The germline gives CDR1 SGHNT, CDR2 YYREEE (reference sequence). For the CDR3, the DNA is TGTGCCAGCAGCTTCGGGACAGGGAATTCACCCCTCCACTTT. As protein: CASSFGTGNSPLHF.

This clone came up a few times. The CDR3 DNA follows: TGTGCCAGCAGCTTAGCGGGAGGGGAGGCCTACGAGCAGTACTTC. Protein: CASSLAGGEAYEQYF. The chain carries TRBV7-9 and TRBJ2-7; TRBD2 matches at 7 bases. V was pared by 0 bases and J by 2 bases, with 4 bases of the junction left unmatched. The length of the CDR3 is 15 residues. Germline values: CDR1 SEHNR, CDR2 FQNEAQ (reference sequence).

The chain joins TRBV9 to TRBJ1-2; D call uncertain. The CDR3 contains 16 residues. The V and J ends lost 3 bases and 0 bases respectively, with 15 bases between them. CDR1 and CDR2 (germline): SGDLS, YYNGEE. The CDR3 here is CASSDRVGGPNYGYTF. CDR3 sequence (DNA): TGTGCCAGCAGCGACCGGGTGGGTGGTCCTAACTATGGCTACACCTTC.